This record covers a single T cell receptor beta chain. Its antigen is not known. Germline loops: CDR1 SGHTA, CDR2 FQGNSA. The junction had 9 bases not matched to a gene; V was cut back by 6 bases and J by 4 bases. This CDR3 is 16 amino acids long. This entry belongs to a study of radiation and T cells in renal cell carcinoma. Study-wide background: Nephrectomy followed 15 Gy stereotactic body radiation by 4 weeks. Findings and caveats of the study: Pretreatment tumor biopsies were lacking, so baseline clonotypes are unknown. In blood, top tumor clones expanded by 2 weeks, shrinking by 4.

This table comes from immunoSEQ multiplex PCR, and its TCRdb copy is limited to in-frame clones, with some not included. The sample records 150,000 or so clones, around 89% being singletons. Time point given: baseline pretreatment blood. The sample's treatment: 15 Gy SBRT to primary tumor, nephrectomy 4 weeks later. Clear cell pathology was present in this patient's renal cell carcinoma. Sequenced here: blood, sampled from a patient whose treatment included radiotherapy and nephrectomy. The chain uses TRBV7-2 and TRBJ2-1; 10 nucleotides align to TRBD2. The TCR sequence derives from a woman aged 70-85 years with renal cell carcinoma. The CDR3 DNA reads TGTGCCAGCAGGTCATTAGCGGGGGGCTCTTACAATGAGCAGTTCTTC. Protein product: CASRSLAGGSYNEQFF. Filled out from reference TRBV7-2 and TRBJ2-1, the complete variable domain reads GAGVSQSPSNKVTEKGKDVELRCDPISGHTALYWYRQSLGQGLEFLIYFQGNSAPDKSGLPSDRFSAERTGGSVSTLTIQRTQQEDSAVYLCASRSLAGGSYNEQFFGPGTRLTVL.